The T cell receptor (beta chain) under discussion was sequenced for a study of human T cells and chemical hapten exposure. Regarding the study as a whole: Because all patients had alopecia, their immune responses might differ from healthy ones.

On this clonotype: As yet, its antigen is unknown.

The sample's time point: pre-sensitization, week 0. Treatment: therapeutic diphenylcyclopropenone sensitization with weekly scalp DPC. Germline V lookup: CDR1 LGHNA, CDR2 YNFKEQ. This CDR3 spans 13 amino acids. V was clipped by 0 bases and J by 6 bases, with 8 bases between them. Individual cDNA molecules had unique molecular identifiers attached to them by the library. MiXCR was run by TCRdb on the RACE reads, yielding one entry per CDR3 protein. The table lists 300,000 to 450,000 distinct CDR3 sequences, approximately 5.1% of them singletons. This clonotype was sampled from a woman between 50 and 59 years old with alopecia areata. Some clones in this sample may be carry-over from other donors' samples. The material was whole blood, obtained in connection with sensitization to the hapten diphenylcyclopropenone (DPC). The chain is built from TRBV4-2 and TRBJ1-1, with a possible D match to TRBD1 (5 bases). The CDR3 loop is CASSQDRASEAFF. The CDR3, as DNA: TGTGCCAGCAGCCAAGACAGGGCATCTGAAGCTTTCTTT.